The 30 T cell receptor beta chains presented below share a single source sample, sequenced in a study of blood T cells in healthy people across ages. The second PCR ran 7 to 11 cycles with a sample-barcoded 5' primer and J-beta primers. TCRdb re-analysed the 5' RACE reads in MiXCR, keeping a single row per CDR3 protein. This table has 700,000 to 1,000,000 distinct CDR3 sequences, around 45% appearing once. The sample consisted of blood. These receptors all come from a man in his sixties in good health.

The chain uses TRBV29-1 and TRBJ1-6, with D tentatively TRBD1 (6 bases). This CDR3 has 13 residues. CDR1 is SQVTM, CDR2 ANQGSEA, per germline. The V and J ends lost 7 bases and 7 bases respectively, with 14 bases between them. CDR3 coding DNA: TGCAGCGCACGAACAGGGAACAATTCACCCCTCCACTTT. As protein: CSARTGNNSPLHF.

The J gene is TRBJ2-1, the V gene TRBV7-9; 12 nucleotides match TRBD2. The J call is uncertain, as TRBJ2-7 better fits the DNA end. Germline values: CDR1 SEHNR, CDR2 FQNEAQ (reference sequence). The CDR3 is 17 amino acids. For the CDR3, the DNA is TGTGCCAGCAGCCGGACTAGCGGGGAGTACTCCTACAATGAGCAGTACTTC. It translates to CASSRTSGEYSYNEQYF.

In this sample, this clonotype turned up a few times. The chain carries TRBV28 and TRBJ1-1; TRBD1 matches at 7 bases. The CDR3 is 14 residues long. Looked up from germline, CDR1 is MDHEN and CDR2 is SYDVKM. J was trimmed by 5 bases and V by 10 bases; bases with no gene match: 13. CDR3: CATTSKGASTEAFF. The CDR3 bases are TGTGCCACCACGTCGAAGGGGGCGAGTACTGAAGCTTTCTTT.

The sample holds a few counts of this clonotype. This chain uses TRBV7-2 with TRBJ2-7; TRBD1 matches 7 bases. J lost 5 bases, V lost 2 bases, and 9 bases had no gene match. Per the germline V gene, CDR1 is SGHTA and CDR2 is FQGNSA. The length of the CDR3 is 15 residues. Here the CDR3 reads CASSLKSGGRDEQYF. CDR3 coding DNA: TGTGCCAGCAGCTTAAAGTCAGGGGGTCGCGACGAGCAGTACTTC.

The rearrangement joins TRBV7-9 to TRBJ2-5; the D gene could be TRBD1 or TRBD2 (5 bases each). The V gene lost 2 bases and the J gene lost 11 bases, with 21 bases spanning the gap. The CDR3 spans 15 residues. From germline, CDR1 is SEHNR and CDR2 FQNEAQ (reference sequence). CDR3 sequence reads: CASSLQTRGGYEQYF. The CDR3, as DNA: TGTGCCAGCAGCTTACAAACGAGGGGTGGCTATGAGCAGTACTTC.

This clonotype was observed a handful of times. The V and J genes are TRBV20-1 and TRBJ2-7; 7 bases line up with TRBD2. The assigned J gene may be wrong: the sequence end matches TRBJ2-5 better. Germline V CDR1 and CDR2: DFQATT, SNEGSKA (reference sequence). This CDR3 spans 15 amino acids. CDR3 sequence reads: CSARDVKAGQETQYF. The CDR3, as DNA: TGCAGTGCTAGAGATGTGAAAGCGGGGCAAGAGACCCAGTACTTC.

V and J are TRBV15 and TRBJ1-2; D call uncertain. V lost 0 bases and J lost 7, with 6 bases in between. CDR1 and CDR2 from the germline V gene are LNHNV and YYDKDF (reference sequence). The CDR3 has 12 residues. The CDR3 DNA reads TGTGCCACCAGCAGAGACTCAGGTGGCTACACCTTC. Translated: CATSRDSGGYTF.

The rearrangement uses TRBV20-1 and TRBJ2-5, with D possibly TRBD1 on 5 matching bases. Germline-derived CDR1 and CDR2 are DFQATT and SNEGSKA (reference sequence). The CDR3 extends over 13 amino acids. V was cut by 5 bases and J by 4 bases, with 14 bases left in between. CDR3 DNA: TGCAGTGCTCCTCCGGCGCAGGGAGAGACCCAGTACTTC. Translating it yields CSAPPAQGETQYF.

CDR3 sequence reads: CSARDHRDNYSNQPQHF. The CDR3 DNA reads as TGCAGTGCTAGAGATCACCGGGACAACTATAGCAATCAGCCCCAGCATTTT. The chain couples TRBV20-1 to TRBJ1-5; tentatively, D is TRBD1 (6 bases). V was pared by 0 bases and J by 0 bases, with 15 bases between. In germline, CDR1 is DFQATT, CDR2 SNEGSKA (reference sequence). The CDR3 loop spans 17 amino acids.

The V and J genes are TRBV12-3 or TRBV12-4 and TRBJ2-7; D is undetermined. The V end was cut by 5 bases, the J end by 0 bases, with 8 bases between. The length of the CDR3 is 13 residues. The CDR3 DNA reads TGTGCCAGCAGTCGGGTTGCCTCCTACGAGCAGTACTTC. It is translated as CASSRVASYEQYF.

The chain links TRBV4-3 to TRBJ2-1; possibly TRBD1 for D (6 bases). Germline V CDR1 and CDR2: LGHNA, YSLEER. This CDR3 has 16 amino acids. V was pared by 0 bases and J by 1 base, with 10 bases between. The CDR3 sequence: CASSQEGRGSYNEQFF. DNA of the CDR3: TGCGCCAGCAGCCAAGAAGGCAGGGGTTCCTACAATGAGCAGTTCTTC.

The chain couples TRBV7-9 to TRBJ2-5, with D hard to call. The V end was cut by 1 base, the J end by 11 bases, with 14 bases between. The CDR3 runs to 13 residues. Germline-derived CDR1 and CDR2 are SEHNR and FQNEAQ (reference sequence). CDR3 in amino acids: CASSLGFRNEQYF. The DNA for the CDR3 is TGTGCCAGCAGCTTAGGGTTCCGCAATGAGCAGTACTTC.

This clonotype was observed once. V gene TRBV6-2 or TRBV6-3 combines with J gene TRBJ2-7, with D maybe TRBD2 (6 bases). V was shortened by 8 bases and J by 5 bases, with 16 bases between the two germline ends. The V gene's germline CDR1 is MNHEY and CDR2 SVGEGT. This CDR3 has 13 amino acids. The CDR3 bases are TGTGCCAGCGGGGGGACCCTAGGGGACGAGCAGTACTTC. Translating it yields CASGGTLGDEQYF.

This clonotype came up once. The V and J genes are TRBV6-2 or TRBV6-3 and TRBJ1-1; D perhaps matches TRBD1 (5 bases). V lost 0 bases, J lost 0 bases, and 8 bases lay in between. Germline V gene lookup returns CDR1 MNHEY and CDR2 SVGEGT. The CDR3 loop spans 15 amino acids. CDR3: CASSYSGPMNTEAFF. The CDR3 DNA sequence: TGTGCCAGCAGTTACTCGGGGCCCATGAACACTGAAGCTTTCTTT.

V and J are TRBV19 and TRBJ1-2, with 10 positions matching TRBD1. The V segment lost 4 bases and the J segment 2 bases; nucleotides outside the gene matches: 4. Germline V gives CDR1 LNHDA, CDR2 SQIVND (reference sequence). The CDR3 has 15 residues. In DNA, the CDR3 is TGTGCCAGTAGTACGACAGGGGGCCGAAACTATGGCTACACCTTC. This gives the protein CASSTTGGRNYGYTF.

This clonotype came up a few times. V is TRBV28 and J is TRBJ2-7, with TRBD1 matching over 8 bases. With 5 bases clipped from V and 5 bases from J, the junction kept 11 bases outside the gene matches. Germline assignment: CDR1 MDHEN and CDR2 SYDVKM. The CDR3 sequence is 15 residues long. The chain's CDR3 is CASSHPRTGWNEQYF. As DNA, the CDR3 is TGTGCCAGCAGTCACCCCCGGACAGGGTGGAACGAGCAGTACTTC.

J is TRBJ2-3 and V is TRBV29-1, with TRBD2 identical over 7 bases. With V trimmed by 5 bases and J by 3 bases, 14 bases remained unmatched. Germline V CDR1 and CDR2: SQVTM, ANQGSEA. The CDR3 is 16 residues long. The CDR3 nucleotides read TGCAGCGTTTTGAAGATAGCGGGCGCGGGAACAGATACGCAGTATTTT. Protein product: CSVLKIAGAGTDTQYF.

This sequence joins TRBV5-1 and TRBJ2-3; the match to TRBD2 covers 12 bases. There are 16 residues in the CDR3. CDR1 is SGHRS and CDR2 is YFSETQ in the germline V gene. V lost 3 bases, J lost 4 bases, and 6 bases stayed unmatched. CDR3 DNA sequence: TGCGCCAGCAGCTCATACCTAGCGGGGGGGCCAGATACGCAGTATTTT. This encodes CASSSYLAGGPDTQYF.

The chain recombines TRBV7-2 with TRBJ2-1, with 7 positions matching TRBD1. The CDR3 sequence is 15 residues long. Germline lookup yields CDR1 SGHTA and CDR2 FQGNSA. J gave up 1 base and V 6 bases, and 6 bases lay outside the gene matches. The chain's CDR3 is CASSTKTGSYNEQFF. In DNA form, the CDR3 reads TGTGCCAGCAGTACAAAGACAGGGTCCTACAATGAGCAGTTCTTC. Using reference TRBV7-2 and TRBJ2-1 for the parts outside the CDR3, the full variable domain is GAGVSQSPSNKVTEKGKDVELRCDPISGHTALYWYRQSLGQGLEFLIYFQGNSAPDKSGLPSDRFSAERTGGSVSTLTIQRTQQEDSAVYLCASSTKTGSYNEQFFGPGTRLTVL.

The V gene is TRBV20-1, the J gene TRBJ2-5; TRBD2 aligns across 8 bases. CDR3 length equals 14 residues. The V and J ends lost 6 bases and 3 bases, in that order; junction bases with no gene match: 9. Germline-derived CDR1 and CDR2 are DFQATT and SNEGSKA (reference sequence). DNA of the CDR3: TGCAGTGCCTCCGCCCCGGGGGGGAAAGAGACCCAGTACTTC. Translation: CSASAPGGKETQYF.

This clonotype has a handful of counts. The rearrangement uses TRBV12-3 or TRBV12-4 and TRBJ2-2, with 10 bases matching TRBD1. Losses at the gene ends were 6 bases for V and 6 bases for J; bases not matched to a gene: 7. CDR3 length: 15 residues. CDR3 nucleotides: TGTGCCAGCAGATTTTGGACAGGGGGATCCGGGGAGCTGTTTTTT. Protein product: CASRFWTGGSGELFF.

At least ten counts were recorded for this clonotype. An end of the junction does not agree with germline; a read error may underlie this. The V and J genes are TRBV12-3 or TRBV12-4 and TRBJ2-5; D ambiguous. CDR3 length: 13 residues. CDR3 nucleotides: TGCGCCAGCAGCTTATCGTCTCAAGAGACCCAGTACTTC. As protein: CASSLSSQETQYF.

V is TRBV5-6 and J is TRBJ2-4; tentative D call: TRBD1 (6 bases). The J call may not be correct, given that the DNA end is closer to TRBJ2-7. The germline V gene encodes CDR1 SGHDT and CDR2 YYEEEE. This CDR3 has 14 amino acids. In DNA, the CDR3 is TGTGCCAGCAGCTACACTGACAGGAACTACGAGCAGTACTTC. Residues: CASSYTDRNYEQYF.

This clonotype was counted a few times. The chain employs TRBV5-1 and TRBJ2-1; D possibly corresponds to TRBD2 (6 bases). This CDR3 spans 18 amino acids. Germline values: CDR1 SGHRS, CDR2 YFSETQ. V was shortened by 4 bases and J by 4 bases, with 24 bases between the two germline ends. The CDR3 sequence is CASSPGTERGLFYNEQFF. The CDR3 DNA follows: TGCGCCAGCAGCCCTGGGACTGAGAGGGGACTCTTTTACAATGAGCAGTTCTTC.

Only a few counts were recorded for this clonotype. The chain carries TRBV5-5 and TRBJ2-3; no firm D call. Germline CDR1 reads SGHKS; CDR2 reads YYEKEE (reference sequence). The germline V and J ends were trimmed by 0 bases and 7 bases, with 9 bases remaining between them. The CDR3 totals 13 residues. CDR3: CASSLAPGHTQYF. In nucleotides, the CDR3 is TGTGCCAGCAGCTTGGCACCGGGTCATACGCAGTATTTT.

Note on this clonotype: The germline gene is not matched at one end of the junction; a read error may be the cause. The chain recombines TRBV24-1 with TRBJ2-5; D remains ambiguous. The CDR3 length is 14 residues. The germline V gene has CDR1 KGHDR and CDR2 SFDVKD. CDR3 residues: CAASDPPSPETQYF. The CDR3 DNA reads as TGTGCCGCCAGTGATCCACCTAGTCCGGAGACCCAGTACTTC.

The chain has TRBV12-3 or TRBV12-4 and TRBJ1-5; D call uncertain. V dropped 6 bases and J dropped 1 base, with 10 bases sitting between them. CDR3 length: 14 amino acids. The CDR3 DNA follows: TGTGCCAGCAGCCCCCCACCAAGCAATCAGCCCCAGCATTTT. It yields the protein CASSPPPSNQPQHF.

The table lists this clonotype with many counts. This rearrangement joins TRBV7-9 to TRBJ1-6, with 7 bases lining up with TRBD1. Losses at the gene ends were 5 bases for V and 7 bases for J; bases not matched to a gene: 8. The CDR3 runs to 15 residues. The germline gives CDR1 SEHNR, CDR2 FQNEAQ (reference sequence). The CDR3 loop is CASSLRQGGNSPLHF. In nucleotides, the CDR3 is TGTGCCAGCAGCCTTCGACAGGGCGGCAATTCACCCCTCCACTTT.

V is TRBV30 and J is TRBJ2-7, with 10 bases that match TRBD1. Trimming removed 1 base from V and 4 bases from J; junction bases left unmatched: 1. CDR1 and CDR2 (germline): GTSNPN, SVGIG (reference sequence). This CDR3 comprises 13 residues. CDR3 sequence (DNA): TGTGCCTGGAGTGGGGACAGGGGATACGAGCAGTACTTC. This encodes CAWSGDRGYEQYF.

The gene calls are TRBV6-5 and TRBJ1-2; 11 bases are a match to TRBD1. CDR1 and CDR2 (germline): MNHEY, SVGAGI. This CDR3 comprises 16 residues. With 6 bases clipped from V and 3 bases from J, the junction kept 9 bases outside the gene matches. This CDR3 is CASRAAGTGGHYGYTF. The CDR3 DNA follows: TGTGCCAGCAGGGCAGCCGGGACAGGGGGACACTATGGCTACACCTTC.